Here is one T cell receptor beta chain with its context. At one end the junction does not follow the germline gene, possibly because of a read error. The data originate from a study of T cell changes during pregnancy in multiple sclerosis. Here immunoSEQ multiplex PCR was the method, and the copy in TCRdb shows in-frame clones only, minus some. The profile covers tens of thousands of clones, with roughly 91% appearing a single time and 0.85% taken by the ten largest. Germline CDR1 is SSHAT and CDR2 is FNYEAQ (reference sequence). This CDR3 has 16 residues. The chain combines TRBV7-7 with TRBJ2-2; 7 positions match TRBD2. This sequence originates from a female donor with multiple sclerosis, enrolled in a pregnancy study. The sequencing here drew on peripheral blood, taken before pregnancy. The CDR3 nucleotides read TGTGCTAGCAGCTTACTTGCGGGAGCTAACACCGGGGAGCTGTTTTTT. This sequence encodes CASSLLAGANTGELFF.